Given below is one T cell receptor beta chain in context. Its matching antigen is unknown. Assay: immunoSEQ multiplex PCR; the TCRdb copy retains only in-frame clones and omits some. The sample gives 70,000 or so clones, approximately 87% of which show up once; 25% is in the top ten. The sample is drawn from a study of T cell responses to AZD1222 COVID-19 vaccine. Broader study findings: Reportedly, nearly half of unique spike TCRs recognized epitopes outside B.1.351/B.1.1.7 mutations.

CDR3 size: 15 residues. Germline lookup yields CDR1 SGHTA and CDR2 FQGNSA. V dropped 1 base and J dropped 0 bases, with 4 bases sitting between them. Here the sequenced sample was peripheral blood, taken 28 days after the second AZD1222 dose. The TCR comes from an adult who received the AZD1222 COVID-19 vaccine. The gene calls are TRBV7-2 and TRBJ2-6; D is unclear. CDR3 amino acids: CASSLGYSGANVLTF. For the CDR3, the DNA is TGTGCCAGCAGCTTAGGCTACTCTGGGGCCAACGTCCTGACTTTC.